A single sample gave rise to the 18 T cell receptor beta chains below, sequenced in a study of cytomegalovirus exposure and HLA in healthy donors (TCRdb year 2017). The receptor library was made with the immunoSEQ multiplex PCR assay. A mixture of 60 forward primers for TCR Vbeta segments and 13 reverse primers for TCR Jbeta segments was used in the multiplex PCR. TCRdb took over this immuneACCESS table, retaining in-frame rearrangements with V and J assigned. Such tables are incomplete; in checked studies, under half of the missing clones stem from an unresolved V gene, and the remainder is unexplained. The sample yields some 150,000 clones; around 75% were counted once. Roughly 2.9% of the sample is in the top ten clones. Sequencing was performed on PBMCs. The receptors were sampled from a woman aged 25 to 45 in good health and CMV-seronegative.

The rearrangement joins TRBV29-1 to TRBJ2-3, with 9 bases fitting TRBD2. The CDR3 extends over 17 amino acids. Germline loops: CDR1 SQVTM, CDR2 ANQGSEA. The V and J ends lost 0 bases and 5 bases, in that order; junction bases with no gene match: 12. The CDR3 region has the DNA TGCAGCGTTGAAGAGTGGGCTAGCGGGAAGGGGATAGATACGCAGTATTTT. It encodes CSVEEWASGKGIDTQYF.

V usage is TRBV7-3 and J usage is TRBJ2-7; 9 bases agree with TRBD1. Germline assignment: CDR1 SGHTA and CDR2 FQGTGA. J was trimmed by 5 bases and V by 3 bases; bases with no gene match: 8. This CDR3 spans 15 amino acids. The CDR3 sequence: CASSFDSGTGNEQYF. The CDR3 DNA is TGTGCCAGCAGCTTCGATTCCGGGACAGGGAACGAGCAGTACTTC.

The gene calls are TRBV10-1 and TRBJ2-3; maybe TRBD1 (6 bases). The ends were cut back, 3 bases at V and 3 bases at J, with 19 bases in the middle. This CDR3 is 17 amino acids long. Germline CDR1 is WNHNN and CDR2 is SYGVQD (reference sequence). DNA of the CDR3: TGCGCCAGCAGTGATGGCAAGGCAGGGGCTGGGACAGATACGCAGTATTTT. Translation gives CASSDGKAGAGTDTQYF.

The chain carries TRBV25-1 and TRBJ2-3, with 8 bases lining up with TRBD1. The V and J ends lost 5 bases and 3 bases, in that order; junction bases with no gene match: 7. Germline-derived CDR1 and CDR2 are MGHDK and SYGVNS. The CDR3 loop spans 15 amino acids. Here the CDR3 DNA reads TGTGCCAGCAGTACTGACAGGGGTTCAACAGATACGCAGTATTTT. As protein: CASSTDRGSTDTQYF.

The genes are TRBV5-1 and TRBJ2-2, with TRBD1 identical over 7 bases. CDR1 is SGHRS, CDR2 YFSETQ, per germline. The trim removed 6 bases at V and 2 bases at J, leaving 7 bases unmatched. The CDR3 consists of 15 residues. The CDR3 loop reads CASTPGTANTGELFF. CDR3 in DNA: TGCGCCAGCACCCCCGGGACAGCCAACACCGGGGAGCTGTTTTTT. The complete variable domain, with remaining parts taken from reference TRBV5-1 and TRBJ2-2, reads KAGVTQTPRYLIKTRGQQVTLSCSPISGHRSVSWYQQTPGQGLQFLFEYFSETQRNKGNFPGRFSGRQFSNSRSEMNVSTLELGDSALYLCASTPGTANTGELFFGEGSRLTVL.

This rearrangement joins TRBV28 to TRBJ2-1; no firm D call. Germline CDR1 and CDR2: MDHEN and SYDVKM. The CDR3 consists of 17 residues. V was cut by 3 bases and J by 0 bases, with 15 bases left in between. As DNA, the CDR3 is TGTGCCAGCAGTTTTCGTTCAGGCTTACTCTCCTACAATGAGCAGTTCTTC. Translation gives CASSFRSGLLSYNEQFF.

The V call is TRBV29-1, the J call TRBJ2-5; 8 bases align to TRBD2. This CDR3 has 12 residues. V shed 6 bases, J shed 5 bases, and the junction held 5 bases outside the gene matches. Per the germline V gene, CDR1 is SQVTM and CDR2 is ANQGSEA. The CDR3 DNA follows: TGCAGCGTCGCAGCGGGAGCGGAGACCCAGTACTTC. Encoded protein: CSVAAGAETQYF.

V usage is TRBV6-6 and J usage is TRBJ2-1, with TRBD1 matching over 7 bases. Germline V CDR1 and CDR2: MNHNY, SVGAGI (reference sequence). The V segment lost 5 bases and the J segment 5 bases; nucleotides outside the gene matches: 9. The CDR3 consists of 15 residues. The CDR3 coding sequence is TGTGCCAGCAGTAGGTCCGGGACAGCCAACAATGAGCAGTTCTTC. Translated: CASSRSGTANNEQFF.

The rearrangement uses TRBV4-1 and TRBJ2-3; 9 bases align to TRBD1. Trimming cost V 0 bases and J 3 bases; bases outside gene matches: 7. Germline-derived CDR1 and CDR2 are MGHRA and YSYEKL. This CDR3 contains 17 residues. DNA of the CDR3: TGCGCCAGCAGCCAAGATGGACAGGGGTTCTGGACAGATACGCAGTATTTT. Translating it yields CASSQDGQGFWTDTQYF.

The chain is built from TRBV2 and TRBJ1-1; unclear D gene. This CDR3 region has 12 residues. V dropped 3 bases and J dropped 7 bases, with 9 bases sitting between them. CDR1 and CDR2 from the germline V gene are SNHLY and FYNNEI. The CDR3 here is CASSDQTGEAFF. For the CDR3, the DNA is TGTGCCAGCAGTGACCAGACGGGTGAAGCTTTCTTT.

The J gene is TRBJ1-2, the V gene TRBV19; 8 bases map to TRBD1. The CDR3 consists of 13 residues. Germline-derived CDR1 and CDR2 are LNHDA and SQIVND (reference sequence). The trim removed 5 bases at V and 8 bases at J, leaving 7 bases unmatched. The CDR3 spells CASSDRGPWGYTF. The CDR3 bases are TGTGCCAGTAGTGACAGGGGCCCGTGGGGCTACACCTTC.

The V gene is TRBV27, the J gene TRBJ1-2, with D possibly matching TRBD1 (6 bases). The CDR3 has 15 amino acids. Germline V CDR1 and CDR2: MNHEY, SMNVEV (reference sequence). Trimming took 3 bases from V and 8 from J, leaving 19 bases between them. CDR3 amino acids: CASSLSGGARGGYTF. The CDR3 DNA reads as TGTGCCAGCAGTTTGAGTGGGGGGGCGCGTGGGGGCTACACCTTC.

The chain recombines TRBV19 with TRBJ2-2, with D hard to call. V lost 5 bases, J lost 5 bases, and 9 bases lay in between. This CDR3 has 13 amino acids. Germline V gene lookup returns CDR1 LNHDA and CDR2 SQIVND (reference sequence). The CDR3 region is CASSVHLTGELFF. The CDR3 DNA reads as TGTGCCAGTAGTGTCCACTTGACCGGGGAGCTGTTTTTT.

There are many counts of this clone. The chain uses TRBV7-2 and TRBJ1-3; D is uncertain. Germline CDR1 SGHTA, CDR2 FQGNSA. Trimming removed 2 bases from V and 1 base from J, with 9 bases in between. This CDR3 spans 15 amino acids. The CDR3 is CASSLWLGSGNTIYF. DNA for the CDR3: TGTGCCAGCAGCTTATGGCTTGGTTCTGGAAACACCATATATTTT.

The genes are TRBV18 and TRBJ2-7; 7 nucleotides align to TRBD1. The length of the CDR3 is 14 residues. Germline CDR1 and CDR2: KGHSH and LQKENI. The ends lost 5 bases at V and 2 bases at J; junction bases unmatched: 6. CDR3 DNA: TGTGCCAGCTCAGAGACAGGGCACCCCTACGAGCAGTACTTC. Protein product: CASSETGHPYEQYF.

As DNA, the CDR3 is TGTGCCATCAGTGAGGGACAGGGACAAGAGACCCAGTACTTC. Amino acids: CAISEGQGQETQYF. The rearrangement uses TRBV10-3 and TRBJ2-5; TRBD1 agrees at 8 bases. The junction had 1 base not matched to a gene; V was cut back by 2 bases and J by 2 bases. Germline loops: CDR1 ENHRY, CDR2 SYGVKD. The CDR3 consists of 14 residues.

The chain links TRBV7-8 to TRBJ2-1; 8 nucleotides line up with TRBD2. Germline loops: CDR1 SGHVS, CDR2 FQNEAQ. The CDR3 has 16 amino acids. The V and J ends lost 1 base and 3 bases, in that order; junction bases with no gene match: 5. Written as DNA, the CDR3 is TGTGCCAGCAGCTTAGGGCGCGGGGGGTTCTACAATGAGCAGTTCTTC. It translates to CASSLGRGGFYNEQFF. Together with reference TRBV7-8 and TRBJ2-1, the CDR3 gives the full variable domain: GAGVSQSPRYKVAKRGQDVALRCDPISGHVSLFWYQQALGQGPEFLTYFQNEAQLDKSGLPSDRFFAERPEGSVSTLKIQRTQQEDSAVYLCASSLGRGGFYNEQFFGPGTRLTVL.

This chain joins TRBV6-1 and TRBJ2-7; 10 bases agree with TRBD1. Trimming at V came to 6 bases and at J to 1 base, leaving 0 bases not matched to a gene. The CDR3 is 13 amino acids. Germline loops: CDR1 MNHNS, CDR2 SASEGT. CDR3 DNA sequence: TGTGCCAGCAGGGACAGGGGGTCCTACGAGCAGTACTTC. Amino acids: CASRDRGSYEQYF.